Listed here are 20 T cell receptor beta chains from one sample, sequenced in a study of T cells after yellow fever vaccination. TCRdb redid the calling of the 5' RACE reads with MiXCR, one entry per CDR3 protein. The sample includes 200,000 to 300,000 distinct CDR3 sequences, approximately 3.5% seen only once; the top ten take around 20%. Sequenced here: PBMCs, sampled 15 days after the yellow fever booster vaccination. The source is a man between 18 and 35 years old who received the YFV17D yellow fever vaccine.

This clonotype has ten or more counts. The CDR3 DNA reads TGTGCCAGCAGCCTCGGGACTAGCGGGGGCCATTACGAGCAGTACTTC. It specifies CASSLGTSGGHYEQYF. The chain uses TRBV7-2 and TRBJ2-7; TRBD2 matches 14 bases. Germline V gene sequence: CDR1 SGHTA, CDR2 FQGNSA. Unmatched junction bases numbered 7, after V lost 5 bases and J lost 4 bases. The CDR3 runs to 16 residues.

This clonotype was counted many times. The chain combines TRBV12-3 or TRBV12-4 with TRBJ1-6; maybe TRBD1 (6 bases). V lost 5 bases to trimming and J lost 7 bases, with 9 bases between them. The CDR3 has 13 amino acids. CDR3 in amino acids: CASSGQSNSPLHF. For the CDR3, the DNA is TGTGCCAGCAGTGGACAGTCCAATTCACCCCTCCACTTT.

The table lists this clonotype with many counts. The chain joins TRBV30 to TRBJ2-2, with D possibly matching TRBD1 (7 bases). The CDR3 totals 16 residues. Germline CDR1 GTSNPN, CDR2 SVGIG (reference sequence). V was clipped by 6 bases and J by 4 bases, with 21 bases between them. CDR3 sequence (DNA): TGTGCCTGCCGGAGGGGGGTGGACAGGCTCACCGGGGAGCTGTTTTTT. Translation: CACRRGVDRLTGELFF.

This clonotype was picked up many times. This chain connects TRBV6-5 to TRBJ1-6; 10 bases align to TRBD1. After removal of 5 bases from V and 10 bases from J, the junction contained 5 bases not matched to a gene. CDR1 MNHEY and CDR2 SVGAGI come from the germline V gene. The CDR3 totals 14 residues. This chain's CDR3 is CASSGGQGRSPLHF. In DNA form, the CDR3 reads TGTGCCAGCAGTGGGGGACAGGGGAGGTCACCCCTCCACTTT.

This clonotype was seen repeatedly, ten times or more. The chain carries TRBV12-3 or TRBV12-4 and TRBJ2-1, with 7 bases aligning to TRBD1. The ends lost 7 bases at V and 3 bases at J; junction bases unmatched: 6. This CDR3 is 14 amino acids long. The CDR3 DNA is TGTGCCAGCACCGCGACAGGGCGCTACAATGAGCAGTTCTTC. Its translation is CASTATGRYNEQFF.

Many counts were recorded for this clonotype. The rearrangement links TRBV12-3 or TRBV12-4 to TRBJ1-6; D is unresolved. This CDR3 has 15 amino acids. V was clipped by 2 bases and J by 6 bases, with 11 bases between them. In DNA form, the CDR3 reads TGTGCCAGCAGTTTAAGGACGGATTTTAATTCACCCCTCCACTTT. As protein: CASSLRTDFNSPLHF.

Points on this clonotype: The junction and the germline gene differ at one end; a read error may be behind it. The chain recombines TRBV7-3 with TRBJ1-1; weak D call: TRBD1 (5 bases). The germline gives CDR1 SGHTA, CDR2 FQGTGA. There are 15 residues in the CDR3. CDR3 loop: CAGSLIGAGNTEAFF. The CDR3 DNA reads TGTGCCGGCAGCTTAATAGGGGCGGGGAACACTGAAGCTTTCTTT.

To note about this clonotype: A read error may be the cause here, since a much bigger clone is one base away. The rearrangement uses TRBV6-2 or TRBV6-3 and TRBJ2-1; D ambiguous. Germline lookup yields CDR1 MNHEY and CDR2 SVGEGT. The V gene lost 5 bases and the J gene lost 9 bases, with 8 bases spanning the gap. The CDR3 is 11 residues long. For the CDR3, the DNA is TGTGCCAGCAGTCACCCAGGTGAGCAGTTCTTC. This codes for CASSHPGEQFF.

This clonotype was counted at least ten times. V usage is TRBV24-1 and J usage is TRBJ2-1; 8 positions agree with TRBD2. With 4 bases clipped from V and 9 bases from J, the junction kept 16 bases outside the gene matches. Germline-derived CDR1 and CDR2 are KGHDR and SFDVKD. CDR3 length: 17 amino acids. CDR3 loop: CATSETGGPRPIIEQFF. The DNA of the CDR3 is TGTGCCACCAGTGAAACGGGGGGGCCTAGGCCCATTATTGAGCAGTTCTTC.

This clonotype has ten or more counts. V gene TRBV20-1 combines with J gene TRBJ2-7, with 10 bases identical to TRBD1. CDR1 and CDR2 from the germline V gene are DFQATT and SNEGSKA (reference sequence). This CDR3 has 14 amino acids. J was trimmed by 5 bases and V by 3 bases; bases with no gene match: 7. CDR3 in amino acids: CSASLGQGRNEQYF. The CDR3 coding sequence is TGCAGTGCTAGTTTGGGACAGGGGAGAAACGAGCAGTACTTC.

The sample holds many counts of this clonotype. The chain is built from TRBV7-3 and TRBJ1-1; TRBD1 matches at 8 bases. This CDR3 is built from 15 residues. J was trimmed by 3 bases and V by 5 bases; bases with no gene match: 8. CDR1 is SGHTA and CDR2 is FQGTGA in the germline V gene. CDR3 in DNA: TGTGCCAGCAGCCCTAGGACAGGGTCGGACACTGAAGCTTTCTTT. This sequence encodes CASSPRTGSDTEAFF.

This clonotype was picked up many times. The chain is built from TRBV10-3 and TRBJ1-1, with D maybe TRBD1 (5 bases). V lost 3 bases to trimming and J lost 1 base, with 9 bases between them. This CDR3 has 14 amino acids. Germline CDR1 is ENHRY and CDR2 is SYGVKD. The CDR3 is CAISDWDRNTEAFF. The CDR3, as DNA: TGTGCCATCAGTGATTGGGACCGGAACACTGAAGCTTTCTTT.

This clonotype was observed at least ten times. The CDR3 coding sequence is TGTGCCATCATGGAGACCCGCGACACTGAAGCTTTCTTT. It encodes CAIMETRDTEAFF. The chain combines TRBV10-3 with TRBJ1-1; D is unclear. Germline V gene sequence: CDR1 ENHRY, CDR2 SYGVKD. The V end was cut by 7 bases, the J end by 3 bases, with 12 bases between. The CDR3 is 13 amino acids.

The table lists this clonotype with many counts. The CDR3 is CSVDPREISTDTQYF. The CDR3 region has the DNA TGCAGCGTTGACCCCAGGGAAATAAGCACAGATACGCAGTATTTT. The chain links TRBV29-1 to TRBJ2-3, with a weak D call TRBD1 (5 bases). The germline V gene has CDR1 SQVTM and CDR2 ANQGSEA. V was pared by 3 bases and J by 0 bases, with 13 bases between. The CDR3 is made up of 15 amino acids.

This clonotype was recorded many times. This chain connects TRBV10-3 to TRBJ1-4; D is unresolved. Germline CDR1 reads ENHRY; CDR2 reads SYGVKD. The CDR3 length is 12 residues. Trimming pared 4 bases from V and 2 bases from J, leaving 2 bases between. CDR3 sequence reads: CAISATNEKLFF. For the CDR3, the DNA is TGTGCCATCAGTGCTACTAATGAAAAACTGTTTTTT.

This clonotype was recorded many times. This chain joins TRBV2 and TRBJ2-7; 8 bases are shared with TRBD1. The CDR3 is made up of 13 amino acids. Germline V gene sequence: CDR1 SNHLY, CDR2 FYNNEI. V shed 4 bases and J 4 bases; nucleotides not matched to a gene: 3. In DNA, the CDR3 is TGTGCCAGCAGTGGCACAGGGGGGTACGAGCAGTACTTC. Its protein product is CASSGTGGYEQYF.

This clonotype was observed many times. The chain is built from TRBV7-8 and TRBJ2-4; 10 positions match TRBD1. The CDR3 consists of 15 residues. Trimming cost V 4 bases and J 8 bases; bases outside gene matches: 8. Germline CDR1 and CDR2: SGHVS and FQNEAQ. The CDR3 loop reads CASSSRQGATDIQYF. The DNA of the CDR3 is TGTGCCAGCAGCTCCAGACAGGGGGCCACAGACATTCAGTACTTC.

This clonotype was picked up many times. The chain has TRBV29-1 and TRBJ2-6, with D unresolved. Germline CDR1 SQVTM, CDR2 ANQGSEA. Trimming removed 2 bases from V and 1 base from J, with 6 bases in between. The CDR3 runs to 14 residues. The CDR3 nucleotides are TGCAGCGTTGAAACCTCTTCTGGGGCCAACGTCCTGACTTTC. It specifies CSVETSSGANVLTF.

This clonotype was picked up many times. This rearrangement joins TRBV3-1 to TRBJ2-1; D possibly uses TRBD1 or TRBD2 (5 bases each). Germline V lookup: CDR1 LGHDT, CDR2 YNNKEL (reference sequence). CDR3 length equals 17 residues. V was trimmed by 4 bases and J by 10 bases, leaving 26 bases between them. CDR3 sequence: CASSRIPGRTSLREQFF. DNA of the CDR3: TGTGCCAGCAGCCGTATACCGGGACGGACCTCCCTCAGGGAGCAGTTCTTC.

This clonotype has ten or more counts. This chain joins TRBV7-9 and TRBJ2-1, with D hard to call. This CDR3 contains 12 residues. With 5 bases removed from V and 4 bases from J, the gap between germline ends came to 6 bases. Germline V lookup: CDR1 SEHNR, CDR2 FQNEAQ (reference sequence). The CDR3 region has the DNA TGTGCCAGCAGCCCTACTTACAATGAGCAGTTCTTC. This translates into CASSPTYNEQFF.